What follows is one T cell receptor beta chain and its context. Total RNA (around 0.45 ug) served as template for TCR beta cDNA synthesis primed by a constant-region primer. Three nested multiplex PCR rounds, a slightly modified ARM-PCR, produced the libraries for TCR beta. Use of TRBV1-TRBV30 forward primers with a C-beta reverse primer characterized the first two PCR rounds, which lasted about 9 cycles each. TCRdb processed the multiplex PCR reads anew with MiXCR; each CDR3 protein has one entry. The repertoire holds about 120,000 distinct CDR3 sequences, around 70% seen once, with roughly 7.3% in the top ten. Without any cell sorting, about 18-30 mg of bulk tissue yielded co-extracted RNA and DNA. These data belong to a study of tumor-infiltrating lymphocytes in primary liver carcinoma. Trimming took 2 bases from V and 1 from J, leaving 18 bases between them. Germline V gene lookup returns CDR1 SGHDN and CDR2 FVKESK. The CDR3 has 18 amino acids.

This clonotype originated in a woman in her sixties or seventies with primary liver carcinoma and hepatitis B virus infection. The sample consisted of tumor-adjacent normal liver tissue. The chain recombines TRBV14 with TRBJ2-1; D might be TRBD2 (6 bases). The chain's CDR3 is CASSQTAMRGLSYNEQFF. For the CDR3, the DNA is TGTGCCAGCAGCCAAACCGCCATGCGGGGCCTATCCTACAATGAGCAGTTCTTC.